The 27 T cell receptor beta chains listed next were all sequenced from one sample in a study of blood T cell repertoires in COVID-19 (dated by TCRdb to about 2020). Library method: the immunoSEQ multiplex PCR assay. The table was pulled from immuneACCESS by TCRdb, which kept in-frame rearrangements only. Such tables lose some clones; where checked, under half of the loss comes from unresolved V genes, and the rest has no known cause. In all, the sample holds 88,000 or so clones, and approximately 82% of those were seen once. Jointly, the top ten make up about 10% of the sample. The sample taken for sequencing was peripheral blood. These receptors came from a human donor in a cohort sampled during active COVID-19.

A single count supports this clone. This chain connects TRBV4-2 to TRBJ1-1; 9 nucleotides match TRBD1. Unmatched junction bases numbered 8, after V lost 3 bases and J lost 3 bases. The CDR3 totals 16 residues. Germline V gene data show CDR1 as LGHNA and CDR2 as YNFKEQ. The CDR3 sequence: CASSHRTGAEDTEAFF. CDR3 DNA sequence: TGTGCCAGCAGCCACCGGACAGGGGCGGAGGACACTGAAGCTTTCTTT.

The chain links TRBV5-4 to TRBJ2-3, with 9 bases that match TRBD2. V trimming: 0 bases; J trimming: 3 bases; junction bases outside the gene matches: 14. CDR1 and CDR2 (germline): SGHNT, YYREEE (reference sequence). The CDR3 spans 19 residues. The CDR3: CASSLAGTSSLGGTDTQYF. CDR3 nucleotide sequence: TGTGCCAGCAGCTTGGCCGGGACTAGCAGCCTAGGTGGTACAGATACGCAGTATTTT.

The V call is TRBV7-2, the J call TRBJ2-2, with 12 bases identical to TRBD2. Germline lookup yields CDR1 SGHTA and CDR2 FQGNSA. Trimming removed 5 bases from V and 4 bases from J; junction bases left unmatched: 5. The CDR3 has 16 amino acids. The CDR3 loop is CASSTSGGYGTGELFF. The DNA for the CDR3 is TGTGCCAGCAGCACTAGCGGGGGGTACGGCACCGGGGAGCTGTTTTTT.

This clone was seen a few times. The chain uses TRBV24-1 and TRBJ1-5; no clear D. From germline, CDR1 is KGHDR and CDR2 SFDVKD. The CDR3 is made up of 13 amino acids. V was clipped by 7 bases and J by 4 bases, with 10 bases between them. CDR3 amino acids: CATRRGANQPQHF. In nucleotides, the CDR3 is TGTGCCACCAGGCGCGGAGCGAATCAGCCCCAGCATTTT.

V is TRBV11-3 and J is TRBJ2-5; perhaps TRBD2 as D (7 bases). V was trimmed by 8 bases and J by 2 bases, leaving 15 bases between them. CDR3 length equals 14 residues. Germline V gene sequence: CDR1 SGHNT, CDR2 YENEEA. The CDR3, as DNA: TGTGCCAGCGGGAGGGGGGCGGATCAAGAGACCCAGTACTTC. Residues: CASGRGADQETQYF. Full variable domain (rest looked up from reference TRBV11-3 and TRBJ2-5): EAGVVQSPRYKIIEKKQPVAFWCNPISGHNTLYWYLQNLGQGPELLIRYENEEAVDDSQLPKDRFSAERLKGVDSTLKIQPAELGDSAVYLCASGRGADQETQYFGPGTRLLVL.

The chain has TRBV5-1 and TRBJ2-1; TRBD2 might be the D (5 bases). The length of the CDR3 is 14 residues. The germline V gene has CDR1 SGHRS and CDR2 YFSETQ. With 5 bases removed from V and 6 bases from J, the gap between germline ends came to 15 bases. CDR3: CASRLEELRNEQFF. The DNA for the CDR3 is TGCGCCAGCAGGCTGGAGGAGCTACGCAATGAGCAGTTCTTC.

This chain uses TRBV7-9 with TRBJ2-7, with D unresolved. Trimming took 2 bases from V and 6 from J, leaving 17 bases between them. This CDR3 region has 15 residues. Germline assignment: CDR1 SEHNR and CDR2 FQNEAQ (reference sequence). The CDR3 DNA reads TGTGCCAGCAGCTTATTGTGGCAGAATCCTCTCGAGCAGTACTTC. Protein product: CASSLLWQNPLEQYF. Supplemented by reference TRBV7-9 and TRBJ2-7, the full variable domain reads DTGVSQNPRHKITKRGQNVTFRCDPISEHNRLYWYRQTLGQGPEFLTYFQNEAQLEKSRLLSDRFSAERPKGSFSTLEIQRTEQGDSAMYLCASSLLWQNPLEQYFGPGTRLTVT.

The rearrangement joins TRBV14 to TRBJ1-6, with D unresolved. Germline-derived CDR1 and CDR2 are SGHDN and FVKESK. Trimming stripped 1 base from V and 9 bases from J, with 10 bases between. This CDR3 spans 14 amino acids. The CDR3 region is CASSQVWEGSPLHF. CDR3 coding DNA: TGTGCCAGCAGCCAAGTGTGGGAGGGTTCACCCCTCCACTTT.

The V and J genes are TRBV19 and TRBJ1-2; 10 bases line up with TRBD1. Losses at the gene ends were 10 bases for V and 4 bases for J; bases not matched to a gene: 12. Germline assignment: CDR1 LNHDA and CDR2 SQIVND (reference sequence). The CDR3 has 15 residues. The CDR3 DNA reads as TGTGCCACCCAGGACAGGGGGGGAAGGGCCTATGGCTACACCTTC. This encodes CATQDRGGRAYGYTF.

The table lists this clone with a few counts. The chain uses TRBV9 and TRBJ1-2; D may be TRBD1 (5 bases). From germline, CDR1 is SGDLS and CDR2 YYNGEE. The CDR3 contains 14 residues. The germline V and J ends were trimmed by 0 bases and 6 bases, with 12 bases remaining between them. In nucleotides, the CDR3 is TGTGCCAGCAGCGTAGGCAGGGCGAAGGATGGCTACACCTTC. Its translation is CASSVGRAKDGYTF.

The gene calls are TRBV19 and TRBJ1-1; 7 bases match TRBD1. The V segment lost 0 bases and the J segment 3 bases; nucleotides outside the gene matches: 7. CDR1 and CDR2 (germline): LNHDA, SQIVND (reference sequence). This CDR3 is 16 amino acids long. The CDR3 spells CASSIDLLGQYTEAFF. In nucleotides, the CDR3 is TGTGCCAGTAGTATAGATCTATTGGGACAGTACACTGAAGCTTTCTTT.

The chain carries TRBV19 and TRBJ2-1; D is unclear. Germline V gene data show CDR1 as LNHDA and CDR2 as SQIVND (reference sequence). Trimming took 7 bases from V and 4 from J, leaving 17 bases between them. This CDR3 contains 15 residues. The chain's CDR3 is CASTSRGFLYNEQFF. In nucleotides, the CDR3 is TGTGCCAGTACCTCCCGCGGCTTTCTTTACAATGAGCAGTTCTTC.

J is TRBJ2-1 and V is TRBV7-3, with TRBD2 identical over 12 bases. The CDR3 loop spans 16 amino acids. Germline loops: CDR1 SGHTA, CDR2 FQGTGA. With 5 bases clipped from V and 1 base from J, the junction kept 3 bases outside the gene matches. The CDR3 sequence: CASSPTSGGSYNEQFF. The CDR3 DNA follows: TGTGCCAGCAGCCCCACTAGCGGGGGGTCCTACAATGAGCAGTTCTTC.

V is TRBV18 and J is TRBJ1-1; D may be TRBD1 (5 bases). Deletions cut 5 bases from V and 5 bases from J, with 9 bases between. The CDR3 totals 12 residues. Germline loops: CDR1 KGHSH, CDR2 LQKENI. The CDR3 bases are TGTGCCAGCTCATCTGGGGGGACTGAAGCTTTCTTT. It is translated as CASSSGGTEAFF.

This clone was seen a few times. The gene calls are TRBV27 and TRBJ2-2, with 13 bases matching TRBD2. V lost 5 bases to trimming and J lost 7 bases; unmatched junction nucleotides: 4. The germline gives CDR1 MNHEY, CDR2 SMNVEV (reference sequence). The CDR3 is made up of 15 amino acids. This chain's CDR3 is CASSTTSGRRGELFF. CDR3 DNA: TGTGCCAGCAGTACGACTAGCGGGAGGCGCGGGGAGCTGTTTTTT.

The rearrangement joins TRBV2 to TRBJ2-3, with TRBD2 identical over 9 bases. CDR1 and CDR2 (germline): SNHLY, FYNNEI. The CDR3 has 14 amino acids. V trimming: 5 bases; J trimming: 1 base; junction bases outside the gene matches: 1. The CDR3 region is CASSRTSGTDTQYF. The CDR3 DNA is TGTGCCAGCAGTCGGACTAGCGGCACAGATACGCAGTATTTT.

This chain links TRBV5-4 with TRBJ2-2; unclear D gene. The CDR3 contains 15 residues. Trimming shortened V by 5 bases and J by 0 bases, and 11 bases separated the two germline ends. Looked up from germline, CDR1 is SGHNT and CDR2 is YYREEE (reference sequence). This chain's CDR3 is CASSHGGTNTGELFF. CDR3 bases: TGTGCCAGCAGTCATGGCGGTACGAACACCGGGGAGCTGTTTTTT.

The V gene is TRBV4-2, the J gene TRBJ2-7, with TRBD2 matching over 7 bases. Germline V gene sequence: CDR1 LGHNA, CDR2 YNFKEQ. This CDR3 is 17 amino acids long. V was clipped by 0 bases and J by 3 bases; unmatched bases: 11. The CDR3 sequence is CASSQDRASGLVYEQYF. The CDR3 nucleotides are TGTGCCAGCAGCCAAGATCGAGCTAGCGGTTTGGTCTACGAGCAGTACTTC.

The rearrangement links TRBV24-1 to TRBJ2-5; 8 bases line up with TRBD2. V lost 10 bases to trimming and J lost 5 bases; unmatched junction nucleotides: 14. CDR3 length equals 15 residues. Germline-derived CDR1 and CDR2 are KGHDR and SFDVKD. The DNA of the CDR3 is TGTGCCACAGGTGGCACGGGACTAGGGGTGGAGACCCAGTACTTC. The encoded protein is CATGGTGLGVETQYF.

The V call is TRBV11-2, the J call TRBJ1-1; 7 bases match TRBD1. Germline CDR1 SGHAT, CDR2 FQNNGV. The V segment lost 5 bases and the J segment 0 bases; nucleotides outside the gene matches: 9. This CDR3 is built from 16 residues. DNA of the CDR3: TGTGCCAGCAGCCCTCTCTCGGGACAGCTGAACACTGAAGCTTTCTTT. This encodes CASSPLSGQLNTEAFF.

CDR3 sequence reads: CASSQVAGGDMAYEQYF. CDR3 in DNA: TGCGCCAGCAGCCAAGTGGCAGGGGGAGACATGGCCTACGAGCAGTACTTC. The chain links TRBV4-1 to TRBJ2-7, with 7 bases fitting TRBD1. The CDR3 has 17 residues. V lost 1 base to trimming and J lost 2 bases; unmatched junction nucleotides: 11. CDR1 is MGHRA and CDR2 is YSYEKL in the germline V gene.

CDR3 sequence (DNA): TGTGCCAGCAGCAGACTGAGCTACGAGCAGTACTTC. It translates to CASSRLSYEQYF. The chain recombines TRBV12-3 or TRBV12-4 with TRBJ2-7, with unresolved D. The CDR3 consists of 12 residues. Deletions cut 6 bases from V and 3 bases from J, with 9 bases between.

Here the CDR3 reads CAIEPGQSAEAFF. The CDR3 DNA follows: TGTGCCATCGAGCCGGGACAATCGGCTGAAGCTTTCTTT. The genes are TRBV12-3 or TRBV12-4 and TRBJ1-1, with D tentatively TRBD1 (6 bases). V was trimmed by 10 bases and J by 6 bases, leaving 18 bases between them. The CDR3 is made up of 13 amino acids.

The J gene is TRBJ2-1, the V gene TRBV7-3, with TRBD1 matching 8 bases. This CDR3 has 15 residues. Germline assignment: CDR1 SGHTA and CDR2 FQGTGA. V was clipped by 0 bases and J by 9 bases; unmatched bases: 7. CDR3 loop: CASSLTPTGGGEQFF. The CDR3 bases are TGTGCCAGCAGCTTAACGCCCACAGGGGGAGGTGAGCAGTTCTTC.

CDR3 DNA: TGTGCCAGCTCACCTGACAGGGCGAAAGCTTTCTTT. Amino acid sequence: CASSPDRAKAFF. This rearrangement joins TRBV18 to TRBJ1-1; 7 nucleotides line up with TRBD1. With V trimmed by 3 bases and J by 9 bases, 4 bases remained unmatched. The CDR3 spans 12 residues. CDR1 and CDR2 (germline): KGHSH, LQKENI.

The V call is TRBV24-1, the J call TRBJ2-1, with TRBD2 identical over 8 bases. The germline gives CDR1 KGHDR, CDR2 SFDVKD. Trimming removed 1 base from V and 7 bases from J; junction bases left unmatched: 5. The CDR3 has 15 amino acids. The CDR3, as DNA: TGTGCCACCAGTGATTTTGGCGGGGGGAGGAATGAGCAGTTCTTC. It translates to CATSDFGGGRNEQFF.

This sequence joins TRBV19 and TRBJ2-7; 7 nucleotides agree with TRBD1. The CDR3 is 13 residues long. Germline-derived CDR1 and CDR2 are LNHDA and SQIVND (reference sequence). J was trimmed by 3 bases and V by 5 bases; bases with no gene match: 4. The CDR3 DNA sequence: TGTGCCAGTAGTCCGACAGGGAACTACGAGCAGTACTTC. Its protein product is CASSPTGNYEQYF.